Listed here is a single T cell receptor beta chain. The data are from a study of T cell changes during pregnancy in multiple sclerosis. Per the germline V gene, CDR1 is MGHRA and CDR2 is YSYEKL. The V end lost 1 base, the J end lost 6 bases, and 18 bases lay between the germline ends. The CDR3 totals 16 residues. Profiled with immunoSEQ multiplex PCR; TCRdb holds only in-frame clones, not every one. The sample shows about 27,000 clones, roughly 90% of them seen only once. Source: CD8+ T cells from peripheral blood mononuclear cells, taken in the second trimester of pregnancy. V usage is TRBV4-1 and J usage is TRBJ1-2; D may be TRBD1 (5 bases). The receptor's source is a female donor with multiple sclerosis, enrolled in a pregnancy study. CDR3 nucleotides: TGCGCCAGCAGCCAAGTGGCCACCAGGGTGTATCATGGCTACACCTTC. This translates into CASSQVATRVYHGYTF.